The clone carrying this TCR beta chain occurred once. This sample was included in a study of blood T cell repertoires in COVID-19. Study background: Some COVID-19 samples were acute and others convalescent; all came from the United States, Italy and Spain.

All enrollees were about 18 to 95 years old and from around 25 US areas. Participants' own reports of clinical history determined their cohort assignment. The CDR3 has 15 amino acids. The V end was cut by 4 bases, the J end by 2 bases, with 12 bases between. Germline loops: CDR1 LNHDA, CDR2 SQIVND (reference sequence). Original processing methods: Researchers report that nucleated cell counts were estimated from reference gene primer amplification. Sequencing used immunoSEQ multiplex PCR; TCRdb keeps in-frame clones, though not all of them. The V and J calls and the clone size are those of that table, but D and trimming were determined from the DNA. There are roughly 180,000 clones in the sample; more than 70% occur only once, and 3.5% to 4% lies in the top ten.

The clonotype was recovered from a woman in her fifties or sixties in a cohort exposed to, infected with or recovered from COVID-19 (not recorded which). This chain links TRBV19 with TRBJ1-5; D not certain. Sequenced: PBMCs or T cells enriched from blood (not recorded which). The CDR3 here is CASSNDLGGNQPQHF. CDR3 nucleotides: TGTGCCAGTAGTAACGACCTCGGGGGCAATCAGCCCCAGCATTTT. The full variable domain, with the rest looked up from reference TRBV19 and TRBJ1-5, is DGGITQSPKYLFRKEGQNVTLSCEQNLNHDAMYWYRQDPGQGLRLIYYSQIVNDFQKGDIAEGYSVSREKKESFPLTVTSAQKNPTAFYLCASSNDLGGNQPQHFGDGTRLSIL.